A selection of T cell receptor beta chains follows, all from one sample in a study of CD8 T cells in ankylosing spondylitis. TCRdb processed the 5' RACE reads anew with MiXCR; each CDR3 protein has one entry. The sample lists roughly 130,000 distinct CDR3 sequences, around 9% seen once, with approximately 3.6% in the top ten. Sequenced material: blood, either unsorted or a sorted T cell fraction (not recorded which). These receptors were collected from a male donor with ankylosing spondylitis or in good health (not recorded which). The CDR3 runs from the conserved cysteine through the conserved F or W. A D gene is named only where the DNA matches it firmly. Rows give clone size only sometimes, using once, few, many, or a class for an expanded clone.

CDR3 length	clone size	D gene	V gene	J gene	CDR3 protein	CDR3 DNA
16	many	.	TRBV3-1	TRBJ2-3	CASSQEGAQGTDTQYF	TGTGCCAGCAGCCAAGAAGGGGCCCAGGGGACAGATACGCAGTATTTT
13	many	.	TRBV18	TRBJ2-5	CATDTGSGETQYF	TGTGCCACCGATACAGGGAGTGGAGAGACCCAGTACTTC
11	many	.	TRBV12-3/TRBV12-4	TRBJ2-4	CASSLVGFQYF	TGTGCCAGCAGTTTAGTAGGGTTTCAGTACTTC
16	.	TRBD2	TRBV20-1	TRBJ2-1	CSARDLRTSGYNEQFF	TGCAGTGCTAGAGATCTTAGGACTAGCGGTTACAATGAGCAGTTCTTC
17	.	TRBD1	TRBV3-1	TRBJ2-4	CASTQDLVRGPKNIQYF	TGTGCCAGCACCCAAGATCTGGTTAGGGGGCCGAAAAACATTCAGTACTTC
12	many	TRBD2	TRBV29-1	TRBJ2-7	CSAGTSRAEQYF	TGCAGCGCGGGGACTAGTAGAGCCGAGCAGTACTTC
15	many	TRBD2	TRBV9	TRBJ2-1	CASSTLAGLNNEQFF	TGTGCCAGCAGCACACTAGCGGGATTGAACAATGAGCAGTTCTTC
16	many	TRBD2	TRBV6-2/TRBV6-3	TRBJ2-1	CASSQDTERETDEQFF	TGTGCCAGCAGTCAGGACACTGAGCGGGAGACGGATGAGCAGTTCTTC
14	many	TRBD2	TRBV5-1	TRBJ2-7	CASSLAGLADEQYF	TGCGCCAGCAGCTTGGCGGGACTAGCGGACGAGCAGTACTTC
16	many	TRBD1	TRBV25-1	TRBJ2-1	CASRQTGSSPYNEQFF	TGTGCCAGCAGGCAGACAGGGAGTAGCCCCTACAATGAGCAGTTCTTC
13	few	.	TRBV20-1	TRBJ1-1	CSAHTGRDTEAFF	TGCAGTGCCCACACCGGCCGGGACACTGAAGCTTTCTTT
15	many	TRBD1	TRBV28	TRBJ2-7	CASSSGQEVPYEQYF	TGTGCCAGCAGTTCAGGACAGGAGGTACCCTACGAGCAGTACTTC
15	few	.	TRBV5-8	TRBJ1-6	CASSLAGHPNSPLHF	TGTGCCAGCAGCTTGGCCGGACACCCAAATTCACCCCTCCACTTT
13	.	.	TRBV30	TRBJ2-1	CALMSQAFNEQFF	TGTGCCTTAATGTCACAGGCCTTCAATGAGCAGTTCTTC
18	many	TRBD2	TRBV29-1	TRBJ2-1	CSVRPRFNSGSSYNEQFF	TGCAGCGTCCGACCCAGATTTAATAGCGGGAGCTCCTACAATGAGCAGTTCTTC
14	few	.	TRBV20-1	TRBJ2-5	CSATVGGVRETQYF	TGCAGTGCTACCGTGGGCGGGGTTCGGGAGACCCAGTACTTC
14	many	TRBD1	TRBV10-3	TRBJ1-1	CAISRAGGGTEAFF	TGTGCCATAAGCCGAGCAGGGGGTGGCACTGAAGCTTTCTTT
15	many	TRBD1	TRBV12-3/TRBV12-4	TRBJ2-2	CASSRQGWSTGELFF	TGTGCCAGCAGTCGACAGGGCTGGTCTACCGGGGAGCTGTTTTTT
16	few	TRBD1	TRBV4-2	TRBJ1-2	CASSPDRGGPSYGYTF	TGTGCCAGCAGCCCAGACAGGGGCGGTCCCTCCTATGGCTACACCTTC
15	.	.	TRBV29-1	TRBJ1-1	CSVEFARRLNTEAFF	TGCAGCGTTGAATTCGCTCGGCGGTTGAACACTGAAGCTTTCTTT
16	many	TRBD2	TRBV7-2	TRBJ2-5	CASSSGPGRGRETQYF	TGTGCCAGCAGTTCCGGGCCAGGGCGGGGGAGAGAGACCCAGTACTTC
14	many	.	TRBV5-1	TRBJ2-5	CASSLGSSQETQYF	TGCGCCAGCAGCTTGGGATCCAGCCAAGAGACCCAGTACTTC
15	many	TRBD2	TRBV20-1	TRBJ2-1	CSARSGASGINEQFF	TGCAGTGCTCGCTCCGGGGCTAGCGGGATTAATGAGCAGTTCTTC
14	.	TRBD2	TRBV20-1	TRBJ2-7	CSAHGPGGVYEQYF	TGCAGTGCTCATGGCCCGGGAGGGGTCTACGAGCAGTACTTC
13	many	.	TRBV4-2	TRBJ2-1	CASSQDPVEGQFF	TGTGCCAGCAGCCAGGACCCCGTCGAGGGGCAGTTCTTC
15	.	TRBD2	TRBV5-5	TRBJ2-1	CASSYSGRAGNEQFF	TGTGCCAGCAGCTATAGCGGGAGGGCCGGCAATGAGCAGTTCTTC
14	many	.	TRBV18	TRBJ1-4	CASSPSATNEKLFF	TGTGCCAGCTCACCCTCTGCAACTAATGAAAAACTGTTTTTT
15	many	.	TRBV12-3/TRBV12-4	TRBJ2-1	CASSLSRQANSEQFF	TGTGCCAGCAGTTTAAGCCGACAGGCGAACAGTGAGCAGTTCTTC
15	many	.	TRBV20-1	TRBJ2-3	CSAYRAEPPRDTQYF	TGCAGTGCCTATCGGGCGGAACCTCCCAGAGATACGCAGTATTTT
15	many	.	TRBV28	TRBJ1-3	CASSLLGFSGNTIYF	TGTGCCAGCAGTTTATTAGGGTTTTCTGGAAACACCATATATTTT
15	many	.	TRBV29-1	TRBJ2-7	CSVASSARSGHEQYF	TGCAGCGTTGCTTCCTCGGCGCGTTCGGGCCACGAGCAGTACTTC
14	few	.	TRBV7-2	TRBJ2-4	CASTLDASKNSQYF	TGTGCCAGCACCCTCGATGCATCCAAAAACAGTCAGTACTTC
13	few	.	TRBV20-1	TRBJ1-5	CSATTGSNQPQHF	TGCAGTGCTACAACAGGAAGCAATCAGCCCCAGCATTTT
18	many	TRBD2	TRBV11-2	TRBJ2-7	CASSLVWTSGSSSYEQYF	TGTGCCAGCAGCTTAGTCTGGACTAGCGGGAGCAGCTCCTACGAGCAGTACTTC
12	few	TRBD1	TRBV29-1	TRBJ1-2	CSAQGGSYGYTF	TGCAGCGCGCAGGGGGGAAGCTATGGCTACACCTTC
15	many	TRBD2	TRBV12-3/TRBV12-4	TRBJ2-1	CASRVRGSSGNEQFF	TGTGCCAGCCGGGTACGGGGCTCTAGCGGGAATGAGCAGTTCTTC
14	many	TRBD1	TRBV7-6	TRBJ2-5	CASRSGTVQETQYF	TGTGCCAGCAGATCTGGGACAGTTCAAGAGACCCAGTACTTC
13	.	.	TRBV7-2	TRBJ2-1	CASGGSSYNEQFF	TGTGCCTCTGGGGGGAGCTCCTACAATGAGCAGTTCTTC
12	few	TRBD1	TRBV6-1	TRBJ1-5	CASTGQGQPQHF	TGTGCCAGCACCGGACAGGGGCAGCCCCAGCATTTT
15	many	TRBD1	TRBV7-6	TRBJ2-2	CASSWTGARTGELFF	TGTGCCAGCAGCTGGACAGGGGCCCGCACCGGGGAGCTGTTTTTT